This T cell receptor (beta chain) was profiled in a study of shared clonotypes between healthy human individuals. Findings and caveats of the study: The authors sampled blood alone, and tissue repertoires likely differ. Sequencing depth was a factor that was expected to affect clonotype sharing among donors.

Genomic DNA of every subset was divided equally among multiple immunoSEQ plates. Data came from immunoSEQ multiplex PCR; TCRdb stores just in-frame clones and leaves some out. The table includes some 1.4 million clones, roughly 96% detected once. The CDR3 has 13 amino acids. The germline V gene has CDR1 SGHNT and CDR2 YYREEE (reference sequence). Trimming removed 3 bases from V and 5 bases from J, with 12 bases in between. To note about this clone: Its antigen is unknown.

Naive CD45RA+ and memory CD45RA-negative subsets were split from CD4+ cells. The chain is built from TRBV5-4 and TRBJ2-7; possible D gene TRBD2, 6 bases. The sequencing input was naive CD4+ T cells sorted from blood. The subset denotes: CD45RA+ positively selected. This TCR came from a man aged 25 to 40 in good health. The DNA for the CDR3 is TGTGCCAGCAGCTCTCTAGCGACCAACGAGCAGTACTTC. It is translated as CASSSLATNEQYF.